The sequence of this T cell receptor (beta chain) was determined in a study of spatial heterogeneity in lung cancer. Background on the study: Detected sequences consistently included more beta-chain ones than alpha-chain ones.

Described time point: blood at routine non-recurrence follow-up after resection. Each TCR cDNA molecule bore a unique molecular identifier. One entry per CDR3 protein results from TCRdb running MiXCR on the 5' RACE reads. The top ten hold 30% to 35% of the sample, which has tens of thousands of distinct CDR3 sequences, 10% to 15% seen once. Germline CDR1 is MNHNY and CDR2 is SVGAGI (reference sequence). The CDR3 has 14 amino acids. The V and J ends lost 5 bases and 6 bases respectively, with 14 bases between them. This clonotype was observed many times. This chain uses TRBV6-6 with TRBJ2-1; D is unclear. The sequences come from PBMCs, collected at follow-up. The sequence derives from a male donor with early-stage non-small cell lung cancer. The CDR3 nucleotides read TGTGCCAGCAGTCGTGAACGCGACCTCAATGAGCAGTTCTTC. Translated: CASSRERDLNEQFF.